This T cell receptor (beta chain) was captured in a study of shared clonotypes between healthy human individuals. Comment on this clone: Its antigen is still unknown.

Germline V gene lookup returns CDR1 KGHSH and CDR2 LQKENI. The CDR3 contains 14 residues. Trimming stripped 3 bases from V and 5 bases from J, with 8 bases between. Sequencing used immunoSEQ multiplex PCR; TCRdb keeps in-frame clones, though not all of them. The data hold some 2,000,000 clones, with 95% observed a single time. Study-level findings and limits: Compared with memory subsets, naive subsets generally had larger estimated richness. The generation probabilities recorded for non-shared clonotypes fell below those of clonotypes shared by all four donors.

This sequence originates from a man younger than 30 in good health. The sequencing sample was made of naive CD4+ T cells sorted from blood. Subset given: CD45RA+ positively selected. This chain uses TRBV18 with TRBJ1-6, with unresolved D. The CDR3 region has the DNA TGTGCCAGCTCACCCGGGTCGAATAATTCACCCCTCCACTTT. The encoded protein is CASSPGSNNSPLHF.